These 2 T cell receptor beta chains were sequenced from one sample in a study of T cell responses to AZD1222 COVID-19 vaccine. Profiled with immunoSEQ multiplex PCR; TCRdb holds only in-frame clones, not every one. The table includes about 76,000 clones, 70% to 80% detected once. This sample comprised peripheral blood, obtained 28 days after the second dose of the MenACWY control vaccine. The receptors were gathered from an adult who received the MenACWY meningococcal vaccine as a control.

The V call is TRBV10-2, the J call TRBJ1-2; no definite D call. Deletions cut 4 bases from V and 1 base from J, with 7 bases between. CDR1 is WSHSY, CDR2 SAAADI, per germline. There are 13 residues in the CDR3. CDR3 protein: CASSGESNYGYTF. In nucleotides, the CDR3 is TGCGCCAGCAGTGGGGAGAGTAACTATGGCTACACCTTC.

V and J are TRBV21-1 and TRBJ2-1; the DNA was not used to check the table's D call, TRBD2. TRBV21-1 is labeled a pseudogene. The CDR3 spans 19 residues. CDR3 nucleotide sequence: TGTGCCAGCAGCAAGAGCGCGGGAGGGCCAGGGTTTGTGGGCAATGAGCAGTTCTTC. This encodes CASSKSAGGPGFVGNEQFF.